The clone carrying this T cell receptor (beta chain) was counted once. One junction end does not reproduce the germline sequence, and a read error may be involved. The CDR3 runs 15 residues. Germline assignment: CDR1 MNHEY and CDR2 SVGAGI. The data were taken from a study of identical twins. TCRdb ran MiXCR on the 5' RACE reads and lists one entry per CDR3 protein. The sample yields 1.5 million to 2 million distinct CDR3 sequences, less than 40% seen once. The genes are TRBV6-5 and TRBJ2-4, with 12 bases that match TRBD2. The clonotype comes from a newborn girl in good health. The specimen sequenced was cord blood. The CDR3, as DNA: TGTGCCAGCAGACGACTAGCGGGAGCCAAAAACACTCAGTACTTC. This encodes CASRRLAGAKNTQYF.